Each of the 24 T cell receptor beta chains below was sequenced from the same sample in a study. TCRdb ran MiXCR on the 5' RACE reads and lists one entry per CDR3 protein. In the table there are more than 8,000 distinct CDR3 sequences, about 25% of which are singletons. The sorted Tregs were CD4+CD25+CD127-/low cells. The sequencing input was Tregs sorted from blood. The receptors shown here come from a female donor with breast cancer.

The sample holds many counts of this clonotype. The V and J genes are TRBV7-9 and TRBJ2-7, with D perhaps TRBD1 or TRBD2 (5 bases each). The CDR3 has 15 residues. CDR1 is SEHNR and CDR2 is FQNEAQ in the germline V gene (reference sequence). Trimming cost V 4 bases and J 4 bases, with 17 bases left between them. The CDR3 region has the DNA TGTGCCAGCAGCTGGGCCCTCCAGGGAGCTTACGAGCAGTACTTC. Protein sequence: CASSWALQGAYEQYF.

This sequence joins TRBV7-8 and TRBJ1-1, with 7 bases fitting TRBD1. Germline CDR1 reads SGHVS; CDR2 reads FQNEAQ. V lost 4 bases and J lost 5; bases outside the gene matches: 13. The CDR3 is made up of 16 amino acids. The CDR3: CASSSELWTGVTEAFF. CDR3 coding DNA: TGTGCCAGCAGCTCGGAGCTATGGACAGGTGTGACTGAAGCTTTCTTT.

The sample holds a few counts of this clonotype. The chain recombines TRBV9 with TRBJ1-1; D perhaps matches TRBD1 (5 bases). V was cut by 3 bases and J by 0 bases, with 9 bases left in between. CDR1 is SGDLS, CDR2 YYNGEE, per germline. This CDR3 region has 14 residues. In DNA, the CDR3 is TGTGCCAGCAGCGGGGACGACTTGAACACTGAAGCTTTCTTT. Translating it yields CASSGDDLNTEAFF.

This clonotype was seen many times. The V and J genes are TRBV5-1 and TRBJ2-7; 14 bases map to TRBD2. J gave up 4 bases and V 3 bases, and 3 bases lay outside the gene matches. Germline CDR1 is SGHRS and CDR2 is YFSETQ. The CDR3 loop spans 15 amino acids. The CDR3: CASSSGLAGEYEQYF. The DNA of the CDR3 is TGCGCCAGCAGCTCGGGACTAGCGGGAGAGTACGAGCAGTACTTC.

With regard to this clonotype: A read error is possible here, since a much larger clone lies one base away. This CDR3 is CASSPNTGVSYEQYF. The CDR3 bases are TGCGCCAGCAGCCCGAACACTGGGGTCTCCTACGAGCAGTACTTC. The V gene is TRBV5-1, the J gene TRBJ2-7; D not resolved. This CDR3 region has 15 residues. Germline lookup yields CDR1 SGHRS and CDR2 YFSETQ. V lost 4 bases and J 0 bases, leaving 14 bases between the germline ends.

This clonotype qualifies as medium-sized. The rearrangement joins TRBV9 to TRBJ2-7; 11 nucleotides line up with TRBD2. Trimming at V came to 2 bases and at J to 4 bases, leaving 2 bases not matched to a gene. The CDR3 covers 14 residues. The V gene's germline CDR1 is SGDLS and CDR2 YYNGEE. The CDR3 loop reads CASSVTSGAYEQYF. CDR3 nucleotides: TGTGCCAGCAGCGTGACTAGCGGGGCGTACGAGCAGTACTTC.

With regard to this clonotype: The junction shows a germline mismatch at one end, possibly a read error. V and J are TRBV6-6 and TRBJ1-1, with TRBD1 identical over 9 bases. This CDR3 region has 15 residues. The V gene's germline CDR1 is MNHNY and CDR2 SVGAGI (reference sequence). The CDR3 DNA reads TGTACCAGCAGTTCCGCCGGGACAGGGAATACTGAAGCTTTCTTT. This translates into CTSSSAGTGNTEAFF.

Ten or more counts support this clonotype. The chain is built from TRBV6-5 and TRBJ1-1; D is uncertain. Germline CDR1 and CDR2: MNHEY and SVGAGI. The CDR3 is made up of 15 amino acids. With 6 bases removed from V and 1 base from J, the gap between germline ends came to 15 bases. In DNA, the CDR3 is TGTGCCAGCAGCTCCGGACCCCCAGGGAACACTGAAGCTTTCTTT. Its translation is CASSSGPPGNTEAFF.

This clonotype was counted many times. J is TRBJ2-1 and V is TRBV4-2, with 9 positions matching TRBD2. In germline, CDR1 is LGHNA, CDR2 YNFKEQ. This CDR3 has 16 residues. Unmatched junction bases numbered 4, after V lost 4 bases and J lost 0 bases. CDR3: CASSPGSGSSYNEQFF. CDR3 in DNA: TGTGCCAGCAGCCCGGGTAGCGGGAGCTCCTACAATGAGCAGTTCTTC.

J is TRBJ2-1 and V is TRBV20-1; either TRBD1 or TRBD2 may fit D (5 bases each). The CDR3 is 15 amino acids. The germline V gene has CDR1 DFQATT and CDR2 SNEGSKA (reference sequence). With 4 bases removed from V and 0 bases from J, the gap between germline ends came to 13 bases. The CDR3 loop reads CSAKSPGASYNEQFF. The CDR3 region has the DNA TGCAGTGCTAAATCTCCCGGGGCCTCCTACAATGAGCAGTTCTTC.

The CDR3 sequence is CASNGIGNEQFF. CDR3 nucleotide sequence: TGTGCCAGCAATGGAATCGGCAATGAGCAGTTCTTC. The chain links TRBV25-1 to TRBJ2-1; D is unclear. The germline V gene has CDR1 MGHDK and CDR2 SYGVNS. The CDR3 sequence is 12 residues long. Trimming left V 7 bases short and J 6 bases short, with 10 bases between.

In the case of this clonotype: Since a much larger clone is just one base distant, this may be a read error. The chain employs TRBV7-9 and TRBJ2-1; TRBD2 agrees at 11 bases. The CDR3 has 13 amino acids. The germline CDR1 and CDR2 sequences are SEHNR and FQNEAQ (reference sequence). The CDR3 loop reads CASSVSGRVERFF. In DNA form, the CDR3 reads TGTGCCAGCAGCGTTAGCGGGAGGGTCGAGCGGTTCTTC.

The chain links TRBV15 to TRBJ1-3; D remains ambiguous. This CDR3 has 14 amino acids. V shed 1 base and J shed 0 bases, with 4 bases lying between them. Germline loops: CDR1 LNHNV, CDR2 YYDKDF (reference sequence). In nucleotides, the CDR3 is TGTGCCACCAGCAGAGCCAGCTCTGGAAACACCATATATTTT. This gives the protein CATSRASSGNTIYF.

V usage is TRBV5-6 and J usage is TRBJ1-2, with a tentative D call TRBD1 (5 bases). The CDR3 has 13 amino acids. Trimming shortened V by 3 bases and J by 4 bases, and 10 bases separated the two germline ends. Germline V CDR1 and CDR2: SGHDT, YYEEEE. CDR3 DNA: TGTGCCAGCAGCTCGGGACGGATCTATGGCTACACCTTC. As protein: CASSSGRIYGYTF.

This clonotype was counted a few times. The chain has TRBV2 and TRBJ2-5; perhaps TRBD2 as D (6 bases). The CDR3 consists of 15 residues. Looked up from germline, CDR1 is SNHLY and CDR2 is FYNNEI. The germline V and J ends were trimmed by 9 bases and 4 bases, with 21 bases remaining between them. The CDR3 DNA reads TGTGCCAGTCCACCCTCTGAGGACTATTTAGAGACCCAGTACTTC. Translating it yields CASPPSEDYLETQYF.

This clonotype was found many times. J is TRBJ1-6 and V is TRBV12-3 or TRBV12-4, with D possibly being TRBD1 (6 bases). CDR3 length equals 15 residues. Trimming took off 9 bases at V and 10 bases at J, with 22 bases between the two ends. CDR3 sequence reads: CASRRQANGASPLHF. The CDR3 bases are TGTGCCAGTCGGAGACAGGCCAACGGGGCCTCACCCCTCCACTTT.

This clonotype was found once. The chain couples TRBV11-2 to TRBJ2-1; 7 bases agree with TRBD2. Germline V gene sequence: CDR1 SGHAT, CDR2 FQNNGV. Trimming took 1 base from V and 6 from J; bases not matched to a gene: 3. The CDR3 has 14 residues. CDR3 coding DNA: TGTGCCAGCAGCTTAGGTGGGAGGGCCAATGAGCAGTTCTTC. This gives the protein CASSLGGRANEQFF.

Of note for this clonotype: Mismatch with germline at one junction end may stem from a read error. The rearrangement joins TRBV6-1 to TRBJ2-1; 9 nucleotides align to TRBD2. The germline gives CDR1 MNHNS, CDR2 SASEGT. This CDR3 has 16 residues. The CDR3 is CASSGWSSGSYNEQSF. As DNA, the CDR3 is TGTGCCAGCAGTGGGTGGAGTAGCGGGAGTTACAACGAGCAGTCCTTC.

This clonotype was found many times. This rearrangement joins TRBV19 to TRBJ2-7; D remains ambiguous. Germline CDR1 is LNHDA and CDR2 is SQIVND (reference sequence). The ends were cut back, 6 bases at V and 0 bases at J, with 9 bases in the middle. CDR3 length: 13 amino acids. The CDR3 reads CASSSLDSYEQYF. CDR3 coding DNA: TGTGCCAGTAGCAGCTTGGACTCCTACGAGCAGTACTTC.

This clonotype is termed medium-sized. The V and J genes are TRBV19 and TRBJ1-2, with 7 bases lining up with TRBD1. Germline V gene data show CDR1 as LNHDA and CDR2 as SQIVND (reference sequence). V shed 5 bases and J 1 base; nucleotides not matched to a gene: 7. This CDR3 contains 15 residues. Here the CDR3 reads CASSVTGTINYGYTF. The CDR3 DNA is TGTGCCAGTAGTGTGACAGGGACCATTAACTATGGCTACACCTTC.

Comments on this clonotype: An end of the junction differs from the germline gene, which may be a read error. The V and J genes are TRBV9 and TRBJ1-5; no clear D. Per the germline V gene, CDR1 is SGDLS and CDR2 is YYNGEE. This CDR3 contains 15 residues. The CDR3 coding sequence is TGCGCCAGCAGCAGGACGGATGGGTACAATGAGCCCCAGCATTTT. It codes for CASSRTDGYNEPQHF.

This clonotype counts as medium-sized (0.01 to 0.1%). The V and J genes are TRBV27 and TRBJ2-7; TRBD1 aligns across 10 bases. This CDR3 has 15 amino acids. Germline CDR1 is MNHEY and CDR2 is SMNVEV (reference sequence). V dropped 5 bases and J dropped 2; count of bases not matched to a gene: 6. The CDR3 sequence is CASSPDRGITYEQYF. The CDR3 nucleotides read TGTGCCAGCAGTCCGGACAGGGGGATCACCTACGAGCAGTACTTC.

Relative to its sample, this clonotype is medium-sized. The gene calls are TRBV6-5 and TRBJ1-2; no clear D. The V end lost 5 bases, the J end lost 1 base, and 17 bases lay between the germline ends. The CDR3 has 16 residues. Germline CDR1 and CDR2: MNHEY and SVGAGI. The CDR3 reads CASSPMMSDLNYGYTF. For the CDR3, the DNA is TGTGCCAGCAGTCCCATGATGAGCGACCTTAACTATGGCTACACCTTC.

This clonotype counts as medium-sized. DNA of the CDR3: TGTGCCAGCAGTAGGGAAGGGACAGCTTATAGCAATCAGCCCCAGCATTTT. This encodes CASSREGTAYSNQPQHF. The chain employs TRBV6-6 and TRBJ1-5; TRBD1 matches at 7 bases. Germline trimming cut 5 bases from V and 0 bases from J; bases unmatched to any gene: 10. This CDR3 is built from 17 residues. Germline V gives CDR1 MNHNY, CDR2 SVGAGI (reference sequence).